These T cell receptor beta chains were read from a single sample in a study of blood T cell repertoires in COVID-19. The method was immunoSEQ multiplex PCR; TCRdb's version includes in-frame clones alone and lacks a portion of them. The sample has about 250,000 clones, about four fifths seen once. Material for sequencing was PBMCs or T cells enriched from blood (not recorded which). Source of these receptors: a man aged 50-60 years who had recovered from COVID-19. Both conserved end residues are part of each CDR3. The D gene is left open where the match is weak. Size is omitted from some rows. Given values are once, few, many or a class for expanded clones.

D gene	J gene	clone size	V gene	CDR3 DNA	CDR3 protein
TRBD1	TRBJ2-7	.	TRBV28	TGTGCCAGCACAGTCCCGGGACAGGGCCCCTACGAGCAGTACTTC	CASTVPGQGPYEQYF
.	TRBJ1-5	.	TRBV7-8	TGTGCCAGCAGCCGAGGCAGGGAACAGCCCCAGCATTTT	CASSRGREQPQHF
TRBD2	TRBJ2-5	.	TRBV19	TGTGCCAGCAGCCCCAGCGGGGGTAGTATTGAGACCCAGTACTTC	CASSPSGGSIETQYF
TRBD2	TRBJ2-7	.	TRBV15	TGTGCCACCAGCAGGTCCCTAGCGGGGGGGCCGGGGAACGAGCAGTACTTC	CATSRSLAGGPGNEQYF
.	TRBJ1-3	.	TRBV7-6	TGTGCCAGCAGCTTAGTTGGGGGGAGAGCTGGAAACACCATATATTTT	CASSLVGGRAGNTIYF
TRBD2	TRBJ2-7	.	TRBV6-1	TGTGCCAGCAGTGAGATGAGCGGGAGGGCCTACGAGCAGTACTTC	CASSEMSGRAYEQYF
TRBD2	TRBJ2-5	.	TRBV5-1	TGCGCCAGCCGTCTATCGGGGGGAACCATCGGAGAGACCCAGTACTTC	CASRLSGGTIGETQYF
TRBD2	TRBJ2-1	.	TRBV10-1	TGCGCCAGCAGTAGTTCACTAGCGGGTTTAAAGGGCAATGAGCAGTTCTTC	CASSSSLAGLKGNEQFF
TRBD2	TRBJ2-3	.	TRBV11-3	TGTGCCAGCAGCTTAGGGGTAGCGGGGGGCAACACAGATACGCAGTATTTT	CASSLGVAGGNTDTQYF
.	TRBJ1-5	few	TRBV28	TGTGCCAGCAGTTTACCTGGACGGGGAAGTGGGAATCAGCCCCAGCATTTT	CASSLPGRGSGNQPQHF
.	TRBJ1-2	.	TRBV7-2	TGTGCCAGCAGCCCGAGGGGGACGCCTGAGGGAGGCTACACCTTC	CASSPRGTPEGGYTF
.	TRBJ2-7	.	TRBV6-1	TGTGCCAGCAGTGATACTTTCTACGAGCAGTACTTC	CASSDTFYEQYF
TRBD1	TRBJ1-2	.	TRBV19	TGTGCCAGTAGTGAACAGGGGAGGTATGGCTACACCTTC	CASSEQGRYGYTF
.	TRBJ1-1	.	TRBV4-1	TGCGCCAGCAGCCAGGGCTGGCCGCAGAACACTGAAGCTTTCTTT	CASSQGWPQNTEAFF
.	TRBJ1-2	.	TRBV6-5	TGTGCCAGCAGAACAGGGTATGGCTACACCTTC	CASRTGYGYTF
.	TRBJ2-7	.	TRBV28	TGTGCCAGCAGTTTCAAGTACAGGGTAACCTACGAGCAGTACTTC	CASSFKYRVTYEQYF
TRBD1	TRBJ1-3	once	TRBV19	TGTGCCAGTAGACAGGGGTGGGGGCCCGACTCTGGAAACACCATATATTTT	CASRQGWGPDSGNTIYF
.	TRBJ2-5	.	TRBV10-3	TGTGCCATCAGTACGAAAGCTCAAGAGACCCAGTACTTC	CAISTKAQETQYF
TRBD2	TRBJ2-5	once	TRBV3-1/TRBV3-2	TGTGCCAGCAGCCAAGGACTAGCGGGGGCTCAGGGGACCCAGTACTTC	CASSQGLAGAQGTQYF
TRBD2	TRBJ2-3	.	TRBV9	TGTGCCAGCAGCCCAGGAGGACTTGTAGCGGGTGATACGCAGTATTTT	CASSPGGLVAGDTQYF